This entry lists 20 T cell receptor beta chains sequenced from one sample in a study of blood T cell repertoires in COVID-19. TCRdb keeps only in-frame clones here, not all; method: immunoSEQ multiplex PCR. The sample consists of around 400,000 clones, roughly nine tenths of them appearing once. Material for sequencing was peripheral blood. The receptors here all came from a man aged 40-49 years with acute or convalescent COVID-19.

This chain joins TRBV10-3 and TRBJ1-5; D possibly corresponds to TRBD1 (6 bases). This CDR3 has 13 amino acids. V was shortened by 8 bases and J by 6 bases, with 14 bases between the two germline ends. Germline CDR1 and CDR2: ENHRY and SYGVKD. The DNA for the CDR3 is TGTGCCATCGGCCGGGACAATAGTCAGCCCCAGCATTTT. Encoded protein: CAIGRDNSQPQHF.

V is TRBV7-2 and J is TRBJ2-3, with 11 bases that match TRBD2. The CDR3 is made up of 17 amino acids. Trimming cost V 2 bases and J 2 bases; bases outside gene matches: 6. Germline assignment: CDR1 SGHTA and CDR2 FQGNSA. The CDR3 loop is CASSLLAGGPVTDTQYF. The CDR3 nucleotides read TGTGCCAGCAGCTTACTAGCGGGAGGCCCTGTCACAGATACGCAGTATTTT.

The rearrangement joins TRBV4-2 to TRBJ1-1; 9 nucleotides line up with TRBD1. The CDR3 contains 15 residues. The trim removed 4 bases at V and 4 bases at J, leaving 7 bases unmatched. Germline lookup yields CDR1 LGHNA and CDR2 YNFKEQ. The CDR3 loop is CASSPKDRGGTEAFF. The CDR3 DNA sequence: TGTGCCAGCAGCCCTAAGGACAGGGGTGGCACTGAAGCTTTCTTT.

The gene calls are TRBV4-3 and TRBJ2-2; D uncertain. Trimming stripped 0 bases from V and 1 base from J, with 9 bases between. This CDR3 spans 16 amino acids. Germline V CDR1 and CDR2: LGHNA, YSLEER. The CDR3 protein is CASSQEARMNTGELFF. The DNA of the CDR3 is TGCGCCAGCAGCCAAGAGGCCAGAATGAACACCGGGGAGCTGTTTTTT.

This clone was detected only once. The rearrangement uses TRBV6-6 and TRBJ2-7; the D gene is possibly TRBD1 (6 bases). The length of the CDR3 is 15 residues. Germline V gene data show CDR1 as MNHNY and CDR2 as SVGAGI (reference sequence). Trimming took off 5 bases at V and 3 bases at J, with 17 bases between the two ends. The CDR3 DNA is TGTGCCAGCAGTGCCCGGACAGCATTTTTCTACGAGCAGTACTTC. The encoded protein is CASSARTAFFYEQYF.

The CDR3 reads CAISEPGRTANNEQFF. Written as DNA, the CDR3 is TGTGCCATCAGTGAACCCGGCAGGACAGCGAACAATGAGCAGTTCTTC. The chain recombines TRBV10-3 with TRBJ2-1; TRBD1 is a possible D gene (6 bases). V was shortened by 3 bases and J by 5 bases, with 17 bases between the two germline ends. Germline CDR1 reads ENHRY; CDR2 reads SYGVKD. This CDR3 is 16 amino acids long.

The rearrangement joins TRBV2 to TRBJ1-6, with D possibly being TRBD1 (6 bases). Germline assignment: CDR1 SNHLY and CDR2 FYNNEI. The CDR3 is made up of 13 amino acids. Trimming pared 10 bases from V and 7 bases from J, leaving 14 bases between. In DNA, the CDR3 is TGTGCCACCAGACAGGCGTCAAATTCACCCCTCCACTTT. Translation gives CATRQASNSPLHF.

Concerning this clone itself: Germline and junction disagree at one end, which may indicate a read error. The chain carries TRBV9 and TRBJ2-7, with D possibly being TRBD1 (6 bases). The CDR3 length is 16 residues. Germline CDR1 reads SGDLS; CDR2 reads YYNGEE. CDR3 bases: TGTGCCAGCAGTGTAGGTGACGGGACAAATTCGTACGAGCAGTACTTC. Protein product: CASSVGDGTNSYEQYF.

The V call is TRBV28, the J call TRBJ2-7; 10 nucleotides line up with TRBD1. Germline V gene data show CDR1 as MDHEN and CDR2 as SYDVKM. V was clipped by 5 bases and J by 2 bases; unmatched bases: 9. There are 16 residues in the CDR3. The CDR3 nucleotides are TGTGCCAGCAGTAAAAAACCGGGACAGGGGACCTACGAGCAGTACTTC. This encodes CASSKKPGQGTYEQYF.

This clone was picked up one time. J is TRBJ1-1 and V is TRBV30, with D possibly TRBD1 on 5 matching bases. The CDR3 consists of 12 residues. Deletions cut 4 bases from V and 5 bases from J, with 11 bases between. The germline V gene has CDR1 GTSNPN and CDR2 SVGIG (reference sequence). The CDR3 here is CAWTSRVTEAFF. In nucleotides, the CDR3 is TGTGCCTGGACTTCCAGGGTTACTGAAGCTTTCTTT.

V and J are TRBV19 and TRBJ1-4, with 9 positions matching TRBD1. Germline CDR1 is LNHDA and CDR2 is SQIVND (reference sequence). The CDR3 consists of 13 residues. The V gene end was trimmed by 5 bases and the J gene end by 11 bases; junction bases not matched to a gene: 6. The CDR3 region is CASSRDRVRKLFF. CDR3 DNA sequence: TGTGCCAGTAGTCGGGACAGGGTGAGGAAACTGTTTTTT.

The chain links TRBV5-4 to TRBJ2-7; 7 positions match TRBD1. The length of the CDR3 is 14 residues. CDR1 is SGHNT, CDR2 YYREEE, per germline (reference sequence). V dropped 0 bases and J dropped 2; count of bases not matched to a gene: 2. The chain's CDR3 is CASSLGDRPYEQYF. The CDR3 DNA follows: TGTGCCAGCAGCTTGGGGGACAGACCCTACGAGCAGTACTTC.

CDR3 loop: CAWSVPRTGKNSPLHF. The CDR3 DNA is TGTGCCTGGAGTGTACCTAGGACGGGGAAAAATTCACCCCTCCACTTT. The chain is built from TRBV30 and TRBJ1-6; D is unresolved. V lost 0 bases and J lost 7, with 16 bases in between. Germline V gene data show CDR1 as GTSNPN and CDR2 as SVGIG (reference sequence). The CDR3 totals 16 residues.

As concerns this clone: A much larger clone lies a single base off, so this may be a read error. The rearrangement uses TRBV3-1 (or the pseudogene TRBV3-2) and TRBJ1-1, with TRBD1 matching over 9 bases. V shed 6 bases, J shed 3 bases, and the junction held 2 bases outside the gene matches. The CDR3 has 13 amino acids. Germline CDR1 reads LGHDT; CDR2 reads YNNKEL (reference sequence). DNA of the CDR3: TGTGCCAGCAGGAGACAGGGGGACACTGAAGCTTTCTTT. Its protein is CASRRQGDTEAFF.

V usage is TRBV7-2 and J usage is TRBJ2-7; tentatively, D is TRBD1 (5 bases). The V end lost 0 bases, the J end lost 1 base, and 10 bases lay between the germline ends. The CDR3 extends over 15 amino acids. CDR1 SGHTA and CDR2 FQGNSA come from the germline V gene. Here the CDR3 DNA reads TGTGCCAGCAGCTTAGCGGCAGGGCGGTCCTACGAGCAGTACTTC. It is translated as CASSLAAGRSYEQYF.

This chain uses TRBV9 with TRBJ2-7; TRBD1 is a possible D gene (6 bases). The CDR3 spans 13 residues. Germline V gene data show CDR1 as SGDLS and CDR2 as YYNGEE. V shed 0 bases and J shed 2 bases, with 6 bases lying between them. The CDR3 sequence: CASSVEGAYEQYF. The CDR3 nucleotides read TGTGCCAGCAGCGTAGAGGGGGCCTACGAGCAGTACTTC.

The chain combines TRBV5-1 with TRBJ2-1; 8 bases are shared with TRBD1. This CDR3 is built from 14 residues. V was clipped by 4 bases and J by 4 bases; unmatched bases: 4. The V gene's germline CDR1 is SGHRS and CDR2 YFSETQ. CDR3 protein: CASSGTGSYNEQFF. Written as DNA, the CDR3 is TGCGCCAGCAGCGGGACAGGATCATACAATGAGCAGTTCTTC.

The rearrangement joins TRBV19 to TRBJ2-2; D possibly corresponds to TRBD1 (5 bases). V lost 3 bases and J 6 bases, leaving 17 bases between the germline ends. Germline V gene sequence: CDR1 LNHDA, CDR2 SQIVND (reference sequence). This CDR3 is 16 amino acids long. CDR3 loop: CASSMAAGNVPGELFF. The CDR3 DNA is TGTGCCAGTAGTATGGCGGCAGGGAATGTACCCGGGGAGCTGTTTTTT.

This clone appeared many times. Here the CDR3 DNA reads TGTGCCAGCAGTGAAAGCCCGAGCACAGATACGCAGTATTTT. This codes for CASSESPSTDTQYF. The rearrangement uses TRBV2 and TRBJ2-3; D is undetermined. Germline loops: CDR1 SNHLY, CDR2 FYNNEI. This CDR3 comprises 14 residues. V was pared by 2 bases and J by 0 bases, with 6 bases between.

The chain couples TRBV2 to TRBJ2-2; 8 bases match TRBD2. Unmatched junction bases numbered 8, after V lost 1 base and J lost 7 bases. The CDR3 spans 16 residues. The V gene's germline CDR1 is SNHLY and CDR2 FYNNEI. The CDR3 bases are TGTGCCAGCAGTGAAGACGGGACTAGGGTGAACGGGGAGCTGTTTTTT. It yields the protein CASSEDGTRVNGELFF.